The text below deals with one T cell receptor beta chain. Its antigen is unknown. This specimen comes from a study of beta chain features in type 1 diabetes. Study overall: Sorted cells from all samples, numbering 107,917,701, were examined.

Study results and limitations: All four CD4+ subsets from Type 1 diabetes patients carried moderately but significantly shorter TCRB CDR3s. PCR might preferentially amplify shorter templates, equally in patients and controls. Sampled from patients, naive, central memory and Treg TCRB repertoires appeared more similar than those sampled from healthy donors. There was no resolution here of whether HLA type influences TCRB rearrangement.

Deletions cut 2 bases from V and 9 bases from J, with 10 bases between. Germline V gene lookup returns CDR1 DFQATT and CDR2 SNEGSKA (reference sequence). The CDR3 extends over 11 amino acids. The study reverse transcribed the entire isolated RNA, so it sequenced expressed TCRB transcripts. Profiling relied on immunoSEQ multiplex PCR, and the TCRdb table lists in-frame clones only, not all of them. In the table there are 150,000 to 200,000 clones, roughly 63% of which are singletons. This receptor was taken from a man between 25 and 39 years old with type 1 diabetes. The material sequenced was naive CD4+ T cells from blood. The V and J genes are TRBV20-1 and TRBJ1-2; D unresolved. The CDR3 protein is CSARPQFRYTF. The CDR3 coding sequence is TGCAGTGCTAGACCGCAATTCCGCTACACCTTC.